These 17 T cell receptor beta chains came from one sample sequenced in a study of shared clonotypes between healthy human individuals. The data were produced by immunoSEQ multiplex PCR, yet TCRdb's version contains in-frame clones alone and is incomplete. The sample shows some 1.1 million clones, approximately 80% of them seen only once. The sample taken for sequencing was memory CD4+ T cells from PBMCs. As to subset: CD45RA-negative fraction. The receptor source for this set is a young man in good health. Some clones in this sample may be carry-over from other donors' samples.

The chain combines TRBV19 with TRBJ1-1; weak D call: TRBD1 (5 bases). This CDR3 has 13 amino acids. Germline V gives CDR1 LNHDA, CDR2 SQIVND (reference sequence). Between the trimmed V and J ends, which lost 7 bases and 4 bases, there was a span of 13 bases. The CDR3 bases are TGTGCCAGTATGCATGGGGCGCGCACTGAAGCTTTCTTT. Translation gives CASMHGARTEAFF.

In the case of this clone: The sample holds other DNA sequences that translate to the same CDR3. J is TRBJ2-7 and V is TRBV19, with D perhaps TRBD1 (5 bases). Trimming pared 1 base from V and 3 bases from J, leaving 7 bases between. Germline CDR1 is LNHDA and CDR2 is SQIVND (reference sequence). This CDR3 region has 13 residues. The CDR3 spells CASSIVQGYEQYF. CDR3 nucleotide sequence: TGTGCCAGTAGTATAGTGCAGGGCTACGAGCAGTACTTC.

Note on this clone: The same CDR3 arises from other DNA sequences in this sample as well. The chain uses TRBV2 and TRBJ2-7; TRBD1 matches 10 bases. The CDR3 runs 12 residues. V gave up 8 bases and J gave up 4 bases; unmatched junction bases: 2. CDR1 is SNHLY and CDR2 is FYNNEI in the germline V gene. CDR3 in DNA: TGTGCCAGCGGGGGACAGGGGTACGAGCAGTACTTC. Translation gives CASGGQGYEQYF.

On this clone: This clone may be a read error of a much larger clone one base away. This sample also contains other DNA sequences that code for the same CDR3. The J gene is TRBJ1-5, the V gene TRBV28; D ambiguous. Germline-derived CDR1 and CDR2 are MDHEN and SYDVKM. This CDR3 contains 12 residues. With 5 bases removed from V and 3 bases from J, the gap between germline ends came to 5 bases. CDR3 amino acids: CASSPPNQPQHF. For the CDR3, the DNA is TGTGCCAGCAGTCCCCCCAATCAGCCCCAGCATTTT.

V usage is TRBV18 and J usage is TRBJ2-5; perhaps D is TRBD1 or TRBD2 (5 bases each). The length of the CDR3 is 15 residues. V was trimmed by 2 bases and J by 4 bases, leaving 14 bases between them. CDR1 and CDR2 from the germline V gene are KGHSH and LQKENI. CDR3 in DNA: TGTGCCAGCTCACCATCGAGGGGCGGCCGAGAGACCCAGTACTTC. It yields the protein CASSPSRGGRETQYF.

This clone was counted between two and nine times. J is TRBJ2-1 and V is TRBV4-1, with 10 bases identical to TRBD2. CDR1 is MGHRA, CDR2 YSYEKL, per germline. The CDR3 covers 16 residues. V lost 3 bases and J lost 6; bases outside the gene matches: 8. CDR3 amino acids: CASSHPPSGRGNEQFF. CDR3 coding DNA: TGCGCCAGCAGCCACCCCCCTAGCGGGAGAGGCAATGAGCAGTTCTTC.

This clone has only a few counts. The V call is TRBV7-3, the J call TRBJ1-1; weak D call: TRBD1 (5 bases). Germline CDR1 SGHTA, CDR2 FQGTGA. With 2 bases removed from V and 4 bases from J, the gap between germline ends came to 8 bases. This CDR3 spans 13 amino acids. The CDR3 DNA follows: TGTGCCAGCAGCTTAGAGCAGGGCACTGAAGCTTTCTTT. Protein sequence: CASSLEQGTEAFF.

As to this clone: Other DNA sequences in this sample translate to the same CDR3. V is TRBV5-8 and J is TRBJ2-7; D gene uncertain. V lost 3 bases, J lost 4 bases, and 5 bases lay in between. Germline CDR1 SGHTS, CDR2 YDEGEE. The CDR3 is 11 residues long. CDR3 nucleotides: TGTGCCAGCAGCTCCTTATACGAGCAGTACTTC. Protein: CASSSLYEQYF. The entire variable domain, with the rest obtained from reference TRBV5-8 and TRBJ2-7, is as follows: EAGVTQSPTHLIKTRGQQATLRCSPISGHTSVYWYQQALGLGLQFLLWYDEGEERNRGNFPPRFSGRQFPNYSSELNVNALELEDSALYLCASSSLYEQYFGPGTRLTVT.

The rearrangement joins TRBV2 to TRBJ2-2; unclear D gene. Germline loops: CDR1 SNHLY, CDR2 FYNNEI. The ends were cut back, 8 bases at V and 4 bases at J, with 17 bases in the middle. The CDR3 has 15 amino acids. The CDR3 protein is CASSPLGVVTGELFF. Written as DNA, the CDR3 is TGTGCCAGCTCGCCTCTTGGGGTGGTCACCGGGGAGCTGTTTTTT.

The gene calls are TRBV11-2 and TRBJ1-5; D ambiguous. The CDR3 totals 15 residues. The germline CDR1 and CDR2 sequences are SGHAT and FQNNGV. The V end lost 5 bases, the J end lost 2 bases, and 13 bases lay between the germline ends. The CDR3 here is CASSPYAGGNQPQHF. The DNA of the CDR3 is TGTGCCAGCAGCCCTTACGCAGGCGGCAATCAGCCCCAGCATTTT.

Concerning this clone itself: A read error may account for a junction end that differs from germline. Written as DNA, the CDR3 is TGTGCCAGCAGCCCGGGACTAGCCTCCCACGAGCAGTACTTC. Protein: CASSPGLASHEQYF. The genes are TRBV7-3 and TRBJ2-7; 9 nucleotides align to TRBD2. CDR1 and CDR2 (germline): SGHTA, FQGTGA. The CDR3 totals 14 residues.

V usage is TRBV7-9 and J usage is TRBJ1-1; D is unclear. CDR3 length equals 14 residues. From germline, CDR1 is SEHNR and CDR2 FQNEAQ (reference sequence). Trimming pared 3 bases from V and 0 bases from J, leaving 8 bases between. The CDR3 is CASSLTGMNTEAFF. Here the CDR3 DNA reads TGTGCCAGCAGCTTGACCGGGATGAACACTGAAGCTTTCTTT.

Comment on this clone: One end of the junction does not line up with germline, which may come from a read error. This chain connects TRBV5-1 to TRBJ2-7; 7 positions agree with TRBD1. This CDR3 region has 15 residues. Germline CDR1 is SGHRS and CDR2 is YFSETQ. In DNA, the CDR3 is TGCGCCAGCAGCTTGGGACAGGGACAAACTAGTCCGACAAACTTC. This codes for CASSLGQGQTSPTNF. Looking up the rest from reference TRBV5-1 and TRBJ2-7 gives the full variable domain: KAGVTQTPRYLIKTRGQQVTLSCSPISGHRSVSWYQQTPGQGLQFLFEYFSETQRNKGNFPGRFSGRQFSNSRSEMNVSTLELGDSALYLCASSLGQGQTSPTNFGPGTRLTVT.

In regard to this clone: Other DNA sequences from this sample encode an identical CDR3 as well. V is TRBV7-9 and J is TRBJ2-7, with 9 bases aligning to TRBD2. With 0 bases clipped from V and 4 bases from J, the junction kept 1 base outside the gene matches. The CDR3 covers 14 residues. The germline CDR1 and CDR2 sequences are SEHNR and FQNEAQ (reference sequence). As DNA, the CDR3 is TGTGCCAGCAGCTTAGCTAGCGGGAGTTACGAGCAGTACTTC. Its protein product is CASSLASGSYEQYF.

The chain employs TRBV5-1 and TRBJ1-2, with D perhaps matching TRBD1 (5 bases). The CDR3 covers 14 residues. The ends were cut back, 1 base at V and 3 bases at J, with 10 bases in the middle. The germline CDR1 and CDR2 sequences are SGHRS and YFSETQ. The CDR3 DNA sequence: TGCGCCAGCAGCTTGAGCGGGGACCACTATGGCTACACCTTC. This codes for CASSLSGDHYGYTF.

The chain is built from TRBV4-1 and TRBJ2-1; D gene uncertain. Trimming stripped 0 bases from V and 0 bases from J, with 9 bases between. The CDR3 is made up of 16 amino acids. Germline CDR1 MGHRA, CDR2 YSYEKL. The CDR3 region is CASSQDPSSSYNEQFF. CDR3 coding DNA: TGCGCCAGCAGCCAAGATCCGAGTAGCTCCTACAATGAGCAGTTCTTC.

The V gene is TRBV30, the J gene TRBJ1-1, with D tentatively TRBD1 (5 bases). This CDR3 is 14 amino acids long. Germline CDR1 and CDR2: GTSNPN and SVGIG (reference sequence). V was pared by 2 bases and J by 2 bases, with 12 bases between. The DNA of the CDR3 is TGTGCCTGGAGTCTTGAGGGGCCCAACACTGAAGCTTTCTTT. Amino acids: CAWSLEGPNTEAFF.